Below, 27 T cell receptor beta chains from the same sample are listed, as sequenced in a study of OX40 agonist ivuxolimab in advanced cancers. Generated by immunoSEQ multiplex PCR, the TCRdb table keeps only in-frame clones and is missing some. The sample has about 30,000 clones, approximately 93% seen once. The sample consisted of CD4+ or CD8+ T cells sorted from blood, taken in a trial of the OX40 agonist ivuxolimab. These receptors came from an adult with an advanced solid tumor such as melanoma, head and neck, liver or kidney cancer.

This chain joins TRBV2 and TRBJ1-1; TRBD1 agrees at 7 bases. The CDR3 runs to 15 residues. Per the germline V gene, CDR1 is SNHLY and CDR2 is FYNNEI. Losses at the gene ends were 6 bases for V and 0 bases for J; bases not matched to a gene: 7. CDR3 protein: CASRTGTVMNTEAFF. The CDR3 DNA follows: TGTGCCAGCAGAACCGGGACAGTAATGAACACTGAAGCTTTCTTT.

In nucleotides, the CDR3 is TGTGCCAGCAGCAAAGGGGAGCAGTACTTC. The encoded protein is CASSKGEQYF. This rearrangement joins TRBV21-1 to TRBJ2-7. TRBV21-1 is a known pseudogene. The CDR3 is 10 amino acids.

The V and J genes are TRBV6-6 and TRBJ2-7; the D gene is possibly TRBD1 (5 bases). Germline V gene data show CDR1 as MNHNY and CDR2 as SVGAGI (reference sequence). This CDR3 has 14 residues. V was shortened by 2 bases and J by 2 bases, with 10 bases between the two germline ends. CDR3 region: CASSYPPGTYEQYF. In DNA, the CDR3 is TGTGCCAGCAGTTACCCCCCAGGGACCTACGAGCAGTACTTC.

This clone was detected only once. CDR3 in amino acids: CAKPPTVAGGEETQYF. The CDR3 DNA reads as TGTGCCAAACCCCCAACAGTGGCCGGAGGAGAAGAGACCCAGTACTTC. This chain links TRBV7-3 with TRBJ2-5; D possibly corresponds to TRBD2 (5 bases). V shed 10 bases and J shed 3 bases, with 24 bases lying between them. Germline CDR1 and CDR2: SGHTA and FQGTGA. The CDR3 sequence is 16 residues long.

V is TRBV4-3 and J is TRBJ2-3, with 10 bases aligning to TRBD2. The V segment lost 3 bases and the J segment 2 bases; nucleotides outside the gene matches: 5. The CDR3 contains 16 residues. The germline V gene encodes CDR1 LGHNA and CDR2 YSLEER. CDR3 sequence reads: CASSHETSGITDTQYF. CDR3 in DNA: TGCGCCAGCAGCCACGAAACTAGCGGGATCACAGATACGCAGTATTTT.

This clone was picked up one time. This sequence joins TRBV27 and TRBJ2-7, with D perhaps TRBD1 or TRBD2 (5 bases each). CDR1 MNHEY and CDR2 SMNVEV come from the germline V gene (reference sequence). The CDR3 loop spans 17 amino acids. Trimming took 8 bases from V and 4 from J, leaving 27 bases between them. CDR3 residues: CASGTQVTLPTAYEQYF. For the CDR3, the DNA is TGTGCCAGCGGGACGCAGGTTACACTCCCCACAGCGTACGAGCAGTACTTC.

The CDR3 protein is CASSPIEEDYEQYF. The CDR3 DNA is TGTGCCAGCAGCCCAATAGAAGAGGACTACGAGCAGTACTTC. The chain couples TRBV5-6 to TRBJ2-7; D unclear. The CDR3 runs to 14 residues. The V gene's germline CDR1 is SGHDT and CDR2 YYEEEE. V was clipped by 4 bases and J by 3 bases, with 14 bases between them.

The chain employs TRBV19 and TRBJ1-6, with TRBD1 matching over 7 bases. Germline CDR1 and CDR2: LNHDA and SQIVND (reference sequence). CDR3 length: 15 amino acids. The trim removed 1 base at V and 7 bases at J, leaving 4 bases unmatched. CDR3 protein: CASSIASGGNSPLHF. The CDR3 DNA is TGTGCCAGTAGTATAGCGTCAGGGGGAAATTCACCCCTCCACTTT.

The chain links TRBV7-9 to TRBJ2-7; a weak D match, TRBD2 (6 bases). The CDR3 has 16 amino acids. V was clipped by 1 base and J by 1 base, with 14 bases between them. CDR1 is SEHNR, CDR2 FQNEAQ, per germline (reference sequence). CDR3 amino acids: CASSLGPDGRSYEQYF. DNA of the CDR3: TGTGCCAGCAGCTTAGGGCCCGATGGGAGGTCCTACGAGCAGTACTTC. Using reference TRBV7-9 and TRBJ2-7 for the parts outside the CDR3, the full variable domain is DTGVSQNPRHKITKRGQNVTFRCDPISEHNRLYWYRQTLGQGPEFLTYFQNEAQLEKSRLLSDRFSAERPKGSFSTLEIQRTEQGDSAMYLCASSLGPDGRSYEQYFGPGTRLTVT.

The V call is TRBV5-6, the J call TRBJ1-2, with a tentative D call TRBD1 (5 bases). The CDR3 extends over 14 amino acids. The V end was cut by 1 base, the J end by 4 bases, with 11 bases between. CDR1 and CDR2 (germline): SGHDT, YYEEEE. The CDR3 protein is CASSLLTDAYGYTF. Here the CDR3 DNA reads TGTGCCAGCAGCTTGTTGACAGACGCCTATGGCTACACCTTC. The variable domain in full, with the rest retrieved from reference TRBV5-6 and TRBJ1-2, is DAGVTQSPTHLIKTRGQQVTLRCSPKSGHDTVSWYQQALGQGPQFIFQYYEEEERQRGNFPDRFSGHQFPNYSSELNVNALLLGDSALYLCASSLLTDAYGYTFGSGTRLTVV.

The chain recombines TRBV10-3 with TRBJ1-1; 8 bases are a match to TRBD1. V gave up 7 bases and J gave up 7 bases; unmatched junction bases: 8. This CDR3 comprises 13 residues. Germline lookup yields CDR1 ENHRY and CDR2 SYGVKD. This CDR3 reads CAIKKPGQGEAFF. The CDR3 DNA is TGTGCCATCAAAAAACCAGGACAGGGTGAAGCTTTCTTT.

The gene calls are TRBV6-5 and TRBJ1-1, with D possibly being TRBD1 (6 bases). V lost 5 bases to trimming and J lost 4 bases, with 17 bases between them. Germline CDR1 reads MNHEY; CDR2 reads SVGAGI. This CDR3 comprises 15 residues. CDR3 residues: CASSKEGARGTEAFF. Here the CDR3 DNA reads TGTGCCAGCAGTAAAGAGGGAGCCAGGGGCACTGAAGCTTTCTTT.

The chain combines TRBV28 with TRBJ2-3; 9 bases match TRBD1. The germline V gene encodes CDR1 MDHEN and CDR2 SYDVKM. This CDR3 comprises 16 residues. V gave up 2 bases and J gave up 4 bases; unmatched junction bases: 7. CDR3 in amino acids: CASSLPWDREPDTQYF. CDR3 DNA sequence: TGTGCCAGCAGTTTACCGTGGGACAGGGAGCCAGATACGCAGTATTTT.

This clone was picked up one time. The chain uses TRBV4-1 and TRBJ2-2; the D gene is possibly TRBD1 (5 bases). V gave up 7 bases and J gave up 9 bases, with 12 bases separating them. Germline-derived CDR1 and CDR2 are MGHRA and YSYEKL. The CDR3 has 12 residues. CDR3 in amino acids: CASTPDSRELFF. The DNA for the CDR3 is TGCGCCAGCACCCCCGACAGTAGGGAGCTGTTTTTT.

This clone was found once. The CDR3 DNA is TGCGCCAGCAGACCCGACAGGGGGAGCTCCTACGAGCAGTACTTC. This translates into CASRPDRGSSYEQYF. This chain connects TRBV5-1 to TRBJ2-7; 9 nucleotides agree with TRBD1. This CDR3 has 15 amino acids. With 5 bases clipped from V and 0 bases from J, the junction kept 6 bases outside the gene matches. Looked up from germline, CDR1 is SGHRS and CDR2 is YFSETQ.

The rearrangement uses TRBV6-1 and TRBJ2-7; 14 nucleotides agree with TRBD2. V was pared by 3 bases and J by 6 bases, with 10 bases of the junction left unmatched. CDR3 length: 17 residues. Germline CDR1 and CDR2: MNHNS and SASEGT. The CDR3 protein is CASSDYLTSGGAGEQYF. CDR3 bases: TGTGCCAGCAGTGATTACTTGACTAGCGGGGGGGCGGGCGAGCAGTACTTC.

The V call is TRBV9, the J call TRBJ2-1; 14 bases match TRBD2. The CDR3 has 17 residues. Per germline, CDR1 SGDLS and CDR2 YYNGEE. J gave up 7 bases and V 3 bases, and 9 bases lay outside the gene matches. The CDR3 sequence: CASSDPRTSGRTNEQFF. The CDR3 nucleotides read TGTGCCAGCAGCGACCCGCGGACTAGCGGGAGGACGAATGAGCAGTTCTTC.

The DNA of the CDR3 is TGTGCCAGCAGTGAAGAGACCCCCGGGACGATCACCTACGAGCAGTACTTC. Amino acids: CASSEETPGTITYEQYF. The genes are TRBV2 and TRBJ2-7; possibly TRBD1 or TRBD2 for D (5 bases each). The CDR3 loop spans 17 amino acids. Trimming stripped 1 base from V and 2 bases from J, with 18 bases between. Per germline, CDR1 SNHLY and CDR2 FYNNEI.

CDR3 DNA sequence: TGTGCCAGCAGCTCAGCCTACGAGCAGTACTTC. Translating gives CASSSAYEQYF. V and J are TRBV7-8 and TRBJ2-5; D not certain. With the DNA end fitting TRBJ2-7 better, the J assignment may be wrong. Germline CDR1 reads SGHVS; CDR2 reads FQNEAQ. CDR3 length: 11 amino acids.

The CDR3 protein is CASSVGGSYNEQFF. The CDR3, as DNA: TGCGCCAGCTCAGTGGGGGGGTCCTACAATGAGCAGTTCTTC. The chain couples TRBV10-2 to TRBJ2-1; 7 positions agree with TRBD2. Per the germline V gene, CDR1 is WSHSY and CDR2 is SAAADI. The CDR3 totals 14 residues. With V trimmed by 8 bases and J by 1 base, 5 bases remained unmatched.

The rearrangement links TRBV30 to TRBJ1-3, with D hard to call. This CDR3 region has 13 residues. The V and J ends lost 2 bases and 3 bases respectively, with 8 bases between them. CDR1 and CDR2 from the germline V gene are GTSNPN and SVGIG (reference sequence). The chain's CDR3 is CAWSLGSGNTIYF. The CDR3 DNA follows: TGTGCCTGGAGTCTCGGCAGTGGAAACACCATATATTTT.

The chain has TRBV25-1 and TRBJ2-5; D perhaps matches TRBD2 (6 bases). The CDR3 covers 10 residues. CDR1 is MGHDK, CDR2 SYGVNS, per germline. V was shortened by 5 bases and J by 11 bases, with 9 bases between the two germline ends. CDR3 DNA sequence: TGTGCCAGCAGTAACGGGGGACAGTACTTC. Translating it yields CASSNGGQYF.

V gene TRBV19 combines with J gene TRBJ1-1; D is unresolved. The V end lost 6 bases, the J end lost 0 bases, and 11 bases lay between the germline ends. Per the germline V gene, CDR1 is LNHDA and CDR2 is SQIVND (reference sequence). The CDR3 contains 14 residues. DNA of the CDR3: TGTGCCAGTAGCCTACAGTACATGAACACTGAAGCTTTCTTT. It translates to CASSLQYMNTEAFF. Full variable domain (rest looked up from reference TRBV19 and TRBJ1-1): DGGITQSPKYLFRKEGQNVTLSCEQNLNHDAMYWYRQDPGQGLRLIYYSQIVNDFQKGDIAEGYSVSREKKESFPLTVTSAQKNPTAFYLCASSLQYMNTEAFFGQGTRLTVV.

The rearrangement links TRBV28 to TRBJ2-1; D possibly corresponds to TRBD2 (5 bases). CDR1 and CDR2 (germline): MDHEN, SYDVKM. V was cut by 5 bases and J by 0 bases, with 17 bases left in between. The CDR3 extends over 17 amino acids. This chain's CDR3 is CASSQDISAYSYNEQFF. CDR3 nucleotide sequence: TGTGCCAGCAGTCAAGACATTAGCGCATACTCCTACAATGAGCAGTTCTTC.

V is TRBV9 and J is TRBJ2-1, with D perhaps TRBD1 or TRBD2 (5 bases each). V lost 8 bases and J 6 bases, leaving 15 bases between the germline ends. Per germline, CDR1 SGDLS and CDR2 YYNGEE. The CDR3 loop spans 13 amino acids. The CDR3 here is CASSHGGSNEQFF. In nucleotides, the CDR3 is TGTGCCAGTAGTCATGGGGGAAGCAATGAGCAGTTCTTC.

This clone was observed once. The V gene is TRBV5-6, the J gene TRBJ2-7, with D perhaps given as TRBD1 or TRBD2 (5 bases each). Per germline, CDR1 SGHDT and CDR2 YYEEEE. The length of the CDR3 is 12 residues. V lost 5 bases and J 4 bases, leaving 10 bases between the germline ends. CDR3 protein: CASRGDGYEQYF. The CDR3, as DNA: TGTGCCAGCAGGGGGGATGGTTACGAGCAGTACTTC.

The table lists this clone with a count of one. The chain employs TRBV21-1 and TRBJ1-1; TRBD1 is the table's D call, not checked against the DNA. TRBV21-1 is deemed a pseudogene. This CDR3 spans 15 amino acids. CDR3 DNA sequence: TGTGCCAGCAGCAACAGGGTCAACCTGAACACTGAAGCTTTCTTT. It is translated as CASSNRVNLNTEAFF.